This T cell receptor beta chain was recorded in a study of OX40 agonist ivuxolimab in advanced cancers. Turning to the overall study: Ivuxolimab was an agonistic, fully human IgG2 monoclonal antibody directed against OX40 (CD134), a costimulatory receptor. Intravenous ivuxolimab was administered to patients every 2 weeks at six dose levels: 0.01, 0.1, 0.3, 1.5, 3 and 10 mg/kg. Of the 50 to 55 patients in dose escalation, about 20 had hepatocellular carcinoma, some 15 had melanoma, 9 had renal cell carcinoma and 9 had head and neck cancer. In the dose-escalation cohort, roughly 82% of patients were male, and the mean age was approximately 60 years with a range of roughly 20 to 79. Prior anti-PD-1, anti-PD-L1 or anti-CTLA-4 therapy was permitted, and checkpoint inhibitors had been received by about 36% of dose-escalation patients. Partial responses were achieved by three dose-escalation patients, of whom one had hepatocellular carcinoma and two had cutaneous melanoma. Peripheral TCRbeta sequencing was intended to test whether TCR sequence diversity was altered and clonal T-cell expansion was caused by ivuxolimab. The paper describes the monotherapy dose-escalation part (N ≈ 52 patients) of the phase I trial of ivuxolimab.

Genomic DNA was isolated from the sorted cells so that the TCRbeta CDR3 region could be sequenced. TCRbeta CDR3 regions were sequenced using the immunoSEQ Assay. The source is immuneACCESS, and TCRdb retained only in-frame sequences with V and J called. Part of the clones is not carried over; for the studies checked, unresolved V genes explain less than half of this, and the remainder is unexplained. The sample contains roughly 57,000 clones, around 84% of them found a single time. The ten largest clonotypes hold approximately 13% of the sample. V is shortened by 2 bases, J by 2 bases, and the region joining them spans 12 bases. The germline V gene encodes CDR1 LNHDA and CDR2 SQIVND (reference sequence). The CDR3 starts with the cysteine, ends with the phenylalanine, and has 15 residues. Just the 45-base CDR3 DNA is kept, in frame starting at base 1. Patients with a history of autoimmune disease or receiving systemic immunosuppression were excluded from the trial. Peripheral blood for TCR sequencing was drawn from every dose cohort at baseline, at cycle 4 day 1 and at cycle 7 day 1. The samples were drawn from a first-in-human, open-label, multicenter phase I dose-escalation trial of ivuxolimab. Adults with locally advanced or metastatic melanoma, renal cell, hepatocellular, or head and neck squamous cell carcinoma were enrolled in the trial. Before TCR sequencing, CD4+ and CD8+ T cells were separately sorted from peripheral blood.

On the study overall, not on this receptor specifically: Low levels of normalized T-cell clonal expansion were also seen in some nonresponding patients. On average, CD8+ T cells showed more expanded clones than CD4+ T cells after ivuxolimab. In the 0.1-3.0 mg/kg groups, partial responders had among the lowest normalized peripheral clonal expansion, particularly in CD8+ T cells. The antigen specificity of the clonally expanded peripheral T cells was not determined. Clonal expansion of both CD4+ and CD8+ blood T cells was observed from baseline to week 6 at doses 0.1 to 3.0 mg/kg.

A note on this clone: Its antigen is not yet known. There are no base qualities to consult, and no much larger clone falls within one base.

The chain employs TRBV19 and TRBJ1-1, and possibly TRBD1, on 6 matching bases. This sample comprised CD4+ or CD8+ T cells sorted from blood, obtained in a trial of the OX40 agonist ivuxolimab. This receptor was obtained from an adult with an advanced solid tumor such as melanoma, head and neck, liver or kidney cancer. The bases read TGTGCCAGTAGTATACCGGGGGGCCCAAACACTGAAGCTTTCTTT. The encoded protein is CASSIPGGPNTEAFF.